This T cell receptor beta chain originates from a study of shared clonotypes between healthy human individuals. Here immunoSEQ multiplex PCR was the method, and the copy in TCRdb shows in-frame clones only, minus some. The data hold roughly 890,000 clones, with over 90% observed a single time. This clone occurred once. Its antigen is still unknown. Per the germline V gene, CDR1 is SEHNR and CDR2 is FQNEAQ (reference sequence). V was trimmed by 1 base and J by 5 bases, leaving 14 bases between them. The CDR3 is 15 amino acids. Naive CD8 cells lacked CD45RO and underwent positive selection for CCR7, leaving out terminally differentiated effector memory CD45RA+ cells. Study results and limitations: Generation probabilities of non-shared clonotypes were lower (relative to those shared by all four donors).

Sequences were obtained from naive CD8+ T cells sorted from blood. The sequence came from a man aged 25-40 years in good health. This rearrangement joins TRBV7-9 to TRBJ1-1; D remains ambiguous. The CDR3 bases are TGTGCCAGCAGCTTAGTTGGATACGCTCGGACTGAAGCTTTCTTT. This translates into CASSLVGYARTEAFF.